The 16 T cell receptor beta chains presented below share a single source sample, sequenced in a study of T cell changes during pregnancy in multiple sclerosis. Measured with immunoSEQ multiplex PCR; TCRdb has only the in-frame clones, and not every one. The sample lists around 80,000 clones; around 92% were seen once. The material sequenced was peripheral blood, taken before pregnancy. All receptors derive from a female donor with multiple sclerosis, enrolled in a pregnancy study.

This sequence joins TRBV4-2 and TRBJ2-3; 10 positions agree with TRBD2. In germline, CDR1 is LGHNA, CDR2 YNFKEQ. The CDR3 is 16 residues long. J lost 7 bases, V lost 0 bases, and 7 bases had no gene match. The CDR3 nucleotides read TGTGCCAGCAGCCAAGATGAACTAGCGGGATCAAATACGCAGTATTTT. The encoded protein is CASSQDELAGSNTQYF.

The chain links TRBV18 to TRBJ2-1; TRBD1 aligns across 10 bases. The CDR3 runs 16 residues. CDR1 is KGHSH and CDR2 is LQKENI in the germline V gene. V lost 3 bases to trimming and J lost 6 bases; unmatched junction nucleotides: 8. CDR3 DNA: TGTGCCAGCTCACCCCTCGGGACAGGGGAGGTCAATGAGCAGTTCTTC. This gives the protein CASSPLGTGEVNEQFF.

The rearrangement joins TRBV28 to TRBJ2-1, with 11 bases aligning to TRBD2. This CDR3 comprises 13 residues. V lost 6 bases, J lost 8 bases, and 3 bases stayed unmatched. CDR1 is MDHEN, CDR2 SYDVKM, per germline. CDR3 sequence: CASRTSGRYEQFF. CDR3 DNA: TGTGCCAGCAGAACTAGCGGGAGATATGAGCAGTTCTTC.

V is TRBV6-5 and J is TRBJ2-6, with 7 bases fitting TRBD2. Germline CDR1 is MNHEY and CDR2 is SVGAGI. The CDR3 is made up of 16 amino acids. The V segment lost 1 base and the J segment 2 bases; nucleotides outside the gene matches: 2. CDR3 residues: CASSYYGGAGANVLTF. Written as DNA, the CDR3 is TGTGCCAGCAGTTACTATGGGGGGGCTGGGGCCAACGTCCTGACTTTC.

A single count supports this clone. The chain combines TRBV14 with TRBJ2-3; D is unclear. The germline V gene encodes CDR1 SGHDN and CDR2 FVKESK. The CDR3 is 14 amino acids. Between the trimmed V and J ends, which lost 0 bases and 2 bases, there was a span of 6 bases. Here the CDR3 reads CASSQDSPTDTQYF. The DNA of the CDR3 is TGTGCCAGCAGCCAAGACTCCCCCACAGATACGCAGTATTTT.

This chain links TRBV7-6 with TRBJ2-7; 8 bases are shared with TRBD1. The germline V gene has CDR1 SGHVS and CDR2 FNYEAQ. Trimming removed 5 bases from V and 6 bases from J; junction bases left unmatched: 18. CDR3 length: 17 amino acids. The DNA of the CDR3 is TGTGCCAGCAGCCTCGACAGGGGACGGAACCCCCCCAGCGAGCAGTACTTC. Protein sequence: CASSLDRGRNPPSEQYF.

This clone was observed once. The V call is TRBV19, the J call TRBJ2-2; 7 bases align to TRBD1. The CDR3 has 15 residues. J was trimmed by 0 bases and V by 3 bases; bases with no gene match: 1. The germline V gene has CDR1 LNHDA and CDR2 SQIVND (reference sequence). CDR3 residues: CASSIQGANTGELFF. CDR3 in DNA: TGTGCCAGTAGTATTCAGGGGGCGAACACCGGGGAGCTGTTTTTT.

The chain combines TRBV5-1 with TRBJ2-6; maybe TRBD1 (5 bases). The CDR3 spans 15 residues. Germline values: CDR1 SGHRS, CDR2 YFSETQ. The V gene lost 6 bases and the J gene lost 0 bases, with 10 bases spanning the gap. The CDR3 nucleotides read TGCGCCAGCACACAGACAGCCTCTGGGGCCAACGTCCTGACTTTC. Translated: CASTQTASGANVLTF. The full variable domain, in which reference TRBV5-1 and TRBJ2-6 provide the parts outside the CDR3, is KAGVTQTPRYLIKTRGQQVTLSCSPISGHRSVSWYQQTPGQGLQFLFEYFSETQRNKGNFPGRFSGRQFSNSRSEMNVSTLELGDSALYLCASTQTASGANVLTFGAGSRLTVL.

V and J are TRBV27 and TRBJ2-7; D call uncertain. CDR1 is MNHEY and CDR2 is SMNVEV in the germline V gene (reference sequence). This CDR3 has 15 residues. V lost 4 bases and J lost 6, with 19 bases in between. The CDR3 here is CASSYGRIPPGEQYF. For the CDR3, the DNA is TGTGCCAGCAGTTATGGAAGGATTCCGCCGGGCGAGCAGTACTTC.

This clone was counted between two and nine times. The chain is built from TRBV7-2 and TRBJ2-1; D remains unclear. Looked up from germline, CDR1 is SGHTA and CDR2 is FQGNSA. CDR3 size: 14 residues. The V end was cut by 4 bases, the J end by 2 bases, with 9 bases between. CDR3 bases: TGTGCCAGCAGCTCGGGTCTTGCCTACAATGAGCAGTTCTTC. Amino acids: CASSSGLAYNEQFF. Full variable domain (outside the CDR3, taken from reference TRBV7-2 and TRBJ2-1): GAGVSQSPSNKVTEKGKDVELRCDPISGHTALYWYRQSLGQGLEFLIYFQGNSAPDKSGLPSDRFSAERTGGSVSTLTIQRTQQEDSAVYLCASSSGLAYNEQFFGPGTRLTVL.

The chain's CDR3 is CASSPSGQVYNEQFF. The CDR3 nucleotides are TGTGCCAGCAGTCCCTCGGGACAGGTCTACAATGAGCAGTTCTTC. The genes are TRBV4-2 and TRBJ2-1; 8 bases agree with TRBD1. The J segment lost 3 bases and the V segment lost 6 bases, leaving 7 bases of the junction unmatched. The germline gives CDR1 LGHNA, CDR2 YNFKEQ. This CDR3 is built from 15 residues.

The rearrangement joins TRBV5-1 to TRBJ2-1; TRBD2 might be the D (7 bases). Deletions cut 4 bases from V and 9 bases from J, with 14 bases between. CDR1 is SGHRS and CDR2 is YFSETQ in the germline V gene. The CDR3 loop spans 13 amino acids. CDR3 nucleotide sequence: TGCGCCAGCAGCCTTTGGGGGGGCGGTGAGCAGTTCTTC. Amino acids: CASSLWGGGEQFF.

The gene calls are TRBV7-2 and TRBJ2-7; 12 bases match TRBD2. CDR3 size: 15 residues. Germline CDR1 and CDR2: SGHTA and FQGNSA. Trimming cost V 2 bases and J 6 bases; bases outside gene matches: 5. CDR3 protein: CASSLNPSGRGEQYF. CDR3 bases: TGTGCCAGCAGCTTAAATCCTAGCGGGAGGGGCGAGCAGTACTTC. The full variable domain, its missing parts supplied by reference TRBV7-2 and TRBJ2-7, is GAGVSQSPSNKVTEKGKDVELRCDPISGHTALYWYRQSLGQGLEFLIYFQGNSAPDKSGLPSDRFSAERTGGSVSTLTIQRTQQEDSAVYLCASSLNPSGRGEQYFGPGTRLTVT.

This clone was seen only once. The chain uses TRBV6-5 and TRBJ1-1, with unresolved D. In germline, CDR1 is MNHEY, CDR2 SVGAGI. Between the trimmed V and J ends, which lost 0 bases and 2 bases, there was a span of 10 bases. The CDR3 has 15 amino acids. In DNA form, the CDR3 reads TGTGCCAGCAGTTACTCCAGGACGGGAAACACTGAAGCTTTCTTT. Protein sequence: CASSYSRTGNTEAFF.

Only one count was recorded for this clone. V and J are TRBV15 and TRBJ2-5; possibly TRBD2 for D (5 bases). The germline CDR1 and CDR2 sequences are LNHNV and YYDKDF (reference sequence). Trimming took off 0 bases at V and 5 bases at J, with 10 bases between the two ends. The CDR3 has 14 amino acids. This chain's CDR3 is CATSRESRGETQYF. Written as DNA, the CDR3 is TGTGCCACCAGCAGAGAATCTAGAGGGGAGACCCAGTACTTC.

The V call is TRBV28, the J call TRBJ2-5; 9 bases match TRBD1. The CDR3 extends over 15 amino acids. J was trimmed by 7 bases and V by 1 base; bases with no gene match: 7. Looked up from germline, CDR1 is MDHEN and CDR2 is SYDVKM. CDR3 region: CASSLSTGGLWTQYF. In DNA form, the CDR3 reads TGTGCCAGCAGTTTATCGACAGGGGGTTTATGGACCCAGTACTTC.